This T cell receptor (beta chain) was recovered during a study of blood T cell repertoires in COVID-19. This clone was seen more than once but under ten times. Sequenced by immunoSEQ multiplex PCR; TCRdb stores in-frame clones only, minus some. The repertoire holds roughly 100,000 clones, with over 70% as singletons. There are 13 residues in the CDR3. V was pared by 4 bases and J by 5 bases, with 3 bases of the junction left unmatched. Germline lookup yields CDR1 SGHDN and CDR2 FVKESK. The TCR was taken from a woman older than 75 with acute or convalescent COVID-19. The rearrangement uses TRBV14 and TRBJ2-3; 7 bases are shared with TRBD2. The sample comprised peripheral blood. CDR3 sequence reads: CASSPGLEDTQYF. CDR3 coding DNA: TGTGCCAGCAGCCCCGGACTAGAAGATACGCAGTATTTT.